The clone carrying this T cell receptor beta chain was counted a few times. What it binds is unknown. These data are taken from a study of OX40 agonist ivuxolimab in advanced cancers. Study context: A male proportion of over 70% was recorded, with mean age 60 years and range roughly 23 to 90. Study-level points and caveats: Patients with a partial response at 0.1-3.0 mg/kg had among the lowest clonal expansion. In the 0.1 to 3.0 mg/kg range, CD4+ and CD8+ blood T cells had expanded clonally by week 6. Low normalized T-cell clonal expansion was additionally recorded for some nonresponders.

Produced via immunoSEQ multiplex PCR; TCRdb's table is partial and in-frame only. The sample lists tens of thousands of clones, about 85% seen once, with approximately 1.2% in the top ten. Germline V gene data show CDR1 as MDHEN and CDR2 as SYDVKM. The V segment lost 10 bases and the J segment 6 bases; nucleotides outside the gene matches: 12. The CDR3 runs to 13 residues. The input for sequencing was CD4+ or CD8+ T cells sorted from blood, taken in a trial of the OX40 agonist ivuxolimab. The rearrangement uses TRBV28 and TRBJ2-7, with TRBD2 identical over 7 bases. This receptor was taken from an adult with an advanced solid tumor such as melanoma, head and neck, liver or kidney cancer. Here the CDR3 DNA reads TGTGCCACCTGGGCGGGAGTGACGTCCGAGCAGTACTTC. As protein: CATWAGVTSEQYF.